This entry is about one TCR beta chain. What it binds is not known. Trimming removed 6 bases at V and 2 bases at J, with 17 bases between. Germline loops: CDR1 MGHDK, CDR2 SYGVNS. CDR3 length equals 16 residues. Each subset's genomic DNA was shared equally among a number of immunoSEQ plates. The protocol was immunoSEQ multiplex PCR, while the TCRdb copy is restricted to in-frame clones and leaves out a portion. The table lists over 2 million clones, 92% of them singletons. The sample originates from a study of shared clonotypes between healthy human individuals. Study outcomes and limitations: The researchers took only blood, and tissue repertoires probably look different. Roughly 5% of naive CD4 clonotypes were common to a few donors. When compared with the clonotypes that were shared by all four sorted-subset donors, the non-shared clonotypes turned out to have lower generation probabilities.

The gene calls are TRBV25-1 and TRBJ2-1; D might be TRBD1 (6 bases). The sequenced sample consisted of naive CD4+ T cells from PBMCs. The subset is: CD45RA+ positively selected. The sequence was obtained from a man between 18 and 29 years old in good health. Some clones in this sample may be carry-over from other donors' samples. CDR3 DNA: TGTGCCAGCAGACCCACGACAGGAGAGGCCTACAATGAGCAGTTCTTC. Amino acids: CASRPTTGEAYNEQFF.